The sequence of this T cell receptor (beta chain) was determined in a study of blood T cell repertoires in COVID-19. Study-level background: Researchers got acute and convalescent COVID-19 samples from the United States, Italy and Spain. PBMCs, B-cell-depleted T cells, or T cells provided the cDNA or gDNA that made up the material.

Germline V gives CDR1 SGHVS, CDR2 FQNEAQ. Trimming took off 2 bases at V and 7 bases at J, with 9 bases between the two ends. The length of the CDR3 is 14 residues. Original data processing: Cell counts per sample came from amplifying reference gene primers. Assay used: immunoSEQ multiplex PCR; TCRdb lists only in-frame clones, some missing. The V and J calls and the clone size are those of that table, but D and trimming were determined from the DNA. The table has 100,000 to 120,000 clones, approximately 85% seen once. This clonotype originated in a human donor in a cohort sampled during active COVID-19. Sequencing input: peripheral blood. The V gene is TRBV7-8, the J gene TRBJ1-6; D call uncertain. CDR3 loop: CASSLRLGNSPLHF. CDR3 DNA sequence: TGTGCCAGCAGCTTACGGTTGGGCAATTCACCCCTCCACTTT.